One sample yielded the 19 T cell receptor beta chains listed below, sequenced in a study of OX40 agonist ivuxolimab in advanced cancers. Data came from immunoSEQ multiplex PCR; TCRdb stores just in-frame clones and leaves some out. The profile shows approximately 57,000 clones, about 83% of them singletons. The starting material was CD4+ or CD8+ T cells sorted from blood, obtained in a trial of the OX40 agonist ivuxolimab. The receptors derive from an adult with an advanced solid tumor such as melanoma, head and neck, liver or kidney cancer.

V and J are TRBV10-3 and TRBJ2-1; D is perhaps TRBD2 (6 bases). The length of the CDR3 is 17 residues. Looked up from germline, CDR1 is ENHRY and CDR2 is SYGVKD. With 0 bases removed from V and 4 bases from J, the gap between germline ends came to 16 bases. CDR3 sequence reads: CAISESGGGVGYNEQFF. The CDR3 nucleotides are TGTGCCATCAGTGAGTCGGGCGGCGGGGTTGGATACAATGAGCAGTTCTTC.

The table lists this clone with a count of one. The chain combines TRBV29-1 with TRBJ1-1; the D is unclear. Germline V gene lookup returns CDR1 SQVTM and CDR2 ANQGSEA. Trimming left V 7 bases short and J 1 base short, with 10 bases between. The CDR3 consists of 12 residues. Here the CDR3 DNA reads TGCAGCGCCCAAGTGGGGAACACTGAAGCTTTCTTT. It translates to CSAQVGNTEAFF.

J is TRBJ1-2 and V is TRBV12-1. TRBV12-1 is a recognized pseudogene. The CDR3 covers 12 residues. This CDR3 reads CASSFDNYGYTF. In nucleotides, the CDR3 is TGTGCCAGCAGCTTTGACAACTATGGCTACACCTTC.

This chain connects TRBV30 to TRBJ1-1, with 7 positions matching TRBD1. This CDR3 contains 14 residues. The V and J ends lost 8 bases and 5 bases, in that order; junction bases with no gene match: 14. Germline V CDR1 and CDR2: GTSNPN, SVGIG (reference sequence). The CDR3 reads CAGGRVPQGTEAFF. CDR3 coding DNA: TGTGCCGGAGGCCGGGTCCCACAGGGGACTGAAGCTTTCTTT.

The rearrangement uses TRBV6-1 and TRBJ1-5; 7 bases fit TRBD1. V was clipped by 5 bases and J by 0 bases; unmatched bases: 4. Germline CDR1 reads MNHNS; CDR2 reads SASEGT. This CDR3 has 15 residues. The CDR3 reads CASSPGTDSNQPQHF. The DNA of the CDR3 is TGTGCCAGCAGTCCCGGGACAGATAGCAATCAGCCCCAGCATTTT.

The rearrangement uses TRBV5-1 and TRBJ2-7, with 15 bases lining up with TRBD2. The CDR3 has 15 residues. Germline values: CDR1 SGHRS, CDR2 YFSETQ. After removal of 4 bases from V and 4 bases from J, the junction contained 3 bases not matched to a gene. The CDR3 DNA reads TGCGCCAGCAGCCTTGGGACTAGCGGGAGGTACGAGCAGTACTTC. Encoded protein: CASSLGTSGRYEQYF.

In its sample, this clone was seen a few times. This rearrangement joins TRBV14 to TRBJ1-6; unclear D gene. V shed 1 base and J shed 7 bases, with 8 bases lying between them. The CDR3 sequence is 14 residues long. CDR1 and CDR2 from the germline V gene are SGHDN and FVKESK. CDR3 nucleotide sequence: TGTGCCAGCAGCCAAGGGCGGGAGAATTCACCCCTCCACTTT. Translating it yields CASSQGRENSPLHF.

In its sample, this clone was seen once. The rearrangement joins TRBV10-1 to TRBJ1-4; 10 bases agree with TRBD1. Germline V lookup: CDR1 WNHNN, CDR2 SYGVQD (reference sequence). The length of the CDR3 is 15 residues. With 7 bases clipped from V and 5 bases from J, the junction kept 7 bases outside the gene matches. The CDR3 DNA reads as TGCGCCAGCACGGTACCGGGACAGGGGAATGAAAAACTGTTTTTT. It encodes CASTVPGQGNEKLFF.

The V and J genes are TRBV7-2 and TRBJ2-6; D is perhaps TRBD1 (5 bases). V was shortened by 2 bases and J by 4 bases, with 12 bases between the two germline ends. The V gene's germline CDR1 is SGHTA and CDR2 FQGNSA. The CDR3 has 16 residues. DNA for the CDR3: TGTGCCAGCAGCTTATTAGGGGTTTCAGGGGCCAACGTCCTGACTTTC. Protein: CASSLLGVSGANVLTF.

The V and J genes are TRBV2 and TRBJ2-1; 10 bases are a match to TRBD1. From germline, CDR1 is SNHLY and CDR2 FYNNEI. Germline trimming cut 6 bases from V and 3 bases from J; bases unmatched to any gene: 5. The CDR3 runs to 15 residues. The CDR3, as DNA: TGTGCCAGCAGGGGGACAGGGGCGTTCTACAATGAGCAGTTCTTC. Translation: CASRGTGAFYNEQFF.

This chain links TRBV11-2 with TRBJ1-1; no reliable D call. Germline-derived CDR1 and CDR2 are SGHAT and FQNNGV. The CDR3 contains 13 residues. V was pared by 3 bases and J by 3 bases, with 8 bases between. CDR3 loop: CASSFGSDTEAFF. In DNA form, the CDR3 reads TGTGCCAGCAGCTTTGGGTCGGACACTGAAGCTTTCTTT.

The chain couples TRBV23-1 to TRBJ2-7, with 7 bases lining up with TRBD1. TRBV23-1 is recorded as an ORF, its role being uncertain. The CDR3 sequence is 16 residues long. Trimming removed 4 bases from V and 0 bases from J; junction bases left unmatched: 9. The CDR3 loop is CASSRDRDRSSYEQYF. For the CDR3, the DNA is TGCGCCAGCAGTCGGGACCGGGACAGAAGCTCCTACGAGCAGTACTTC.

This chain joins TRBV2 and TRBJ1-5; D perhaps matches TRBD1 (6 bases). The germline V gene has CDR1 SNHLY and CDR2 FYNNEI. The CDR3 length is 15 residues. V was trimmed by 1 base and J by 2 bases, leaving 9 bases between them. DNA of the CDR3: TGTGCCAGCAGTGAAGTCAGACAGGGCAATCAGCCCCAGCATTTT. Encoded protein: CASSEVRQGNQPQHF.

This chain joins TRBV19 and TRBJ2-5; D is undetermined. The CDR3 contains 14 residues. V lost 1 base, J lost 3 bases, and 9 bases lay in between. The V gene's germline CDR1 is LNHDA and CDR2 SQIVND (reference sequence). Written as DNA, the CDR3 is TGTGCCAGTAGTATAGGCGCCAGAGAAGAGACCCAGTACTTC. It translates to CASSIGAREETQYF.

The CDR3 sequence: CASSLSRDQPQHF. CDR3 nucleotides: TGCGCCAGCAGCTTGAGTCGAGATCAGCCCCAGCATTTT. This rearrangement joins TRBV5-1 to TRBJ1-5; D is unresolved. The CDR3 consists of 13 residues. The V gene's germline CDR1 is SGHRS and CDR2 YFSETQ. Trimming removed 1 base from V and 5 bases from J, with 7 bases in between.

The chain employs TRBV9 and TRBJ2-5; TRBD2 agrees at 13 bases. V dropped 4 bases and J dropped 11; count of bases not matched to a gene: 14. Germline assignment: CDR1 SGDLS and CDR2 YYNGEE. This CDR3 spans 16 amino acids. This chain's CDR3 is CASSPRTSGGRTVQYF. DNA of the CDR3: TGTGCCAGCAGCCCCCGGACTAGCGGGGGCCGAACGGTACAGTACTTC.

This chain joins TRBV2 and TRBJ2-1; maybe TRBD2 (5 bases). The CDR3 covers 14 residues. Germline V gene lookup returns CDR1 SNHLY and CDR2 FYNNEI. V was clipped by 6 bases and J by 7 bases, with 16 bases between them. The CDR3 bases are TGTGCCAGCAGCTGGACTGGAGGTAGGAATGAGCAGTTCTTC. Its translation: CASSWTGGRNEQFF.

CDR3 in DNA: TGTGCCAGCAGTTTCGGACACCCCACGTCCTACGAGCAGTACTTC. It translates to CASSFGHPTSYEQYF. This chain links TRBV2 with TRBJ2-7; tentatively, D is TRBD1 (5 bases). The CDR3 consists of 15 residues. Trimming pared 5 bases from V and 1 base from J, leaving 15 bases between. Germline CDR1 and CDR2: SNHLY and FYNNEI.

The J gene is TRBJ2-7, the V gene TRBV7-8; D not resolved. Trimming left V 0 bases short and J 7 bases short, with 10 bases between. The CDR3 is 13 amino acids. Germline CDR1 SGHVS, CDR2 FQNEAQ. Written as DNA, the CDR3 is TGTGCCAGCAGCTTAGCGGGGTTTTGGGAGCAGTACTTC. Its translation is CASSLAGFWEQYF.